This TCR beta chain was profiled in a study of CD8 T cells in ankylosing spondylitis (TCRdb year 2017). Regarding the study in general: The study profiled T cell receptor beta repertoires in healthy donors and ankylosing spondylitis patients to find disease-linked TCR variants. The full study cohort was made up of 20 to 25 ankylosing spondylitis patients and 95 to 130 healthy donors. Peripheral blood was sampled, and synovial fluid was additionally collected from ankylosing spondylitis patients.

TCRdb shows the sequencer as Illumina HiSeq 2500. TCR beta libraries were prepared by quantitative 5'-RACE with molecular barcodes. The paper's data handling went like this. A new computational method, built on a probabilistic model of VDJ rearrangement, was used to identify disease-linked TCR variants. TCRdb passed the public sequencing reads through fastp at Q25 and MiXCR, retaining productive beta sequences. CDR3 protein sequences are deduplicated, and each keeps its most common genes and DNA. The V and J calls reflect TCRdb's pipeline rather than the authors' work. The sample has some 150,000 distinct CDR3 sequences on record, around 43% of them singletons. Jointly, the top ten make up approximately 16% of the sample. What the research found in general, with its limitations: Blood from ankylosing spondylitis patients appeared to be characterized by a TCR beta motif made up of several highly homologous amino acid variants. In peripheral blood, the disease-linked clones were found at relatively low frequencies and had a CD8+ phenotype. Some motif variants had previously been reported in the synovial fluid and blood of reactive arthritis patients, which suggests shared mechanisms of disease initiation. Significant enrichment of the disease-linked clones was reported in matched synovial fluid samples from ankylosing spondylitis patients.

For this chain, trimming is 2 bases at the V end and 6 bases at the J end, and the number of junction bases without a gene match is 5. Based on the germline V gene, the CDR1 and CDR2 sequences are MNHEY and SVGAGI. The CDR3 starts with the cysteine, ends with the phenylalanine, and has 15 residues. CDR3 DNA is the only sequence kept; it has 45 bases, read in frame from the first base. For each ankylosing spondylitis patient, the synovial fluid sample was matched to a blood sample from that same patient. Note on this clonotype: The antigen it binds to is not known. Base-call qualities are not available, and no considerably larger clone is one nucleotide away.

This TCR derives from a male donor with ankylosing spondylitis. The rearranged chain carries TRBV6-5 and TRBJ2-3; 10 central nucleotides agree with TRBD2. The sample taken for sequencing was synovial fluid, either unsorted or a sorted T cell fraction (not recorded which). At the DNA level, the sequence is TGTGCCAGCAGTTACGGGACTAGCGATGGGGATACGCAGTATTTT. The translation is CASSYGTSDGDTQYF.